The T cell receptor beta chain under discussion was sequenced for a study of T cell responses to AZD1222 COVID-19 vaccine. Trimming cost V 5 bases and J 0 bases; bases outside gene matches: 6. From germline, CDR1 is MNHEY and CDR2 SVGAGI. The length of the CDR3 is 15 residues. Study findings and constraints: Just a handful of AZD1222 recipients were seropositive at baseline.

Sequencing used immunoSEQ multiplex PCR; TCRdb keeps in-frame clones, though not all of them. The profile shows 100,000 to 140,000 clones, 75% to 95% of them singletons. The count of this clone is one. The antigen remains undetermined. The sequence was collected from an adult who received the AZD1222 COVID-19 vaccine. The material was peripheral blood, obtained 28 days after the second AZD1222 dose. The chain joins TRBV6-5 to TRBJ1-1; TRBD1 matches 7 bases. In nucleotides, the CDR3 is TGTGCCAGCAGTCCTCAGGGGGGGTTGAACACTGAAGCTTTCTTT. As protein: CASSPQGGLNTEAFF.